The sequence of this T cell receptor beta chain was determined in a study of response to subunit inactivated influenza vaccine. The CDR3 sequence is 15 residues long. V shed 4 bases, J shed 0 bases, and the junction held 9 bases outside the gene matches. Germline CDR1 is DFQATT and CDR2 is SNEGSKA (reference sequence). One entry per CDR3 protein results from TCRdb running MiXCR on the RT-PCR reads. The sample has over 750,000 distinct CDR3 sequences, 21% seen once. Here the sequenced sample was PBMCs from blood, taken around 5 days after vaccination. The rearrangement joins TRBV20-1 to TRBJ2-7, with TRBD1 identical over 7 bases. The sequence was collected from a man aged 45 to 65 who received an inactivated influenza vaccine. For the CDR3, the DNA is TGCAGTGCTACTCATAACCGGGACAGCTCCTACGAGCAGTACTTC. This codes for CSATHNRDSSYEQYF.